These 20 T cell receptor beta chains were sequenced from one sample in a study of immune cell composition in non-small cell lung cancer. The data were produced by immunoSEQ multiplex PCR, yet TCRdb's version contains in-frame clones alone and is incomplete. The data contain 2,500 to 3,000 clones, about four fifths of them singletons. The sequencing sample was made of lung tumor tissue. Receptors were obtained from a human donor with non-small cell lung cancer.

This chain links TRBV11-2 with TRBJ2-5, with 7 bases lining up with TRBD1. The CDR3 extends over 15 amino acids. Trimming took 7 bases from V and 5 from J; bases not matched to a gene: 13. The germline V gene encodes CDR1 SGHAT and CDR2 FQNNGV. The CDR3 loop is CASTYDRVGGETQYF. The CDR3 DNA is TGTGCCAGCACCTACGACAGGGTTGGTGGGGAGACCCAGTACTTC.

This clone was detected a few times. The rearrangement links TRBV4-2 to TRBJ2-1; D uncertain. This CDR3 has 12 amino acids. Trimming shortened V by 3 bases and J by 9 bases, and 9 bases separated the two germline ends. CDR1 and CDR2 from the germline V gene are LGHNA and YNFKEQ. In DNA form, the CDR3 reads TGTGCCAGCAGCCATCAGACGGGTGAGCAGTTCTTC. Translated: CASSHQTGEQFF.

CDR3 nucleotides: TGTGCCAGCTCCTCACAGGGACGGCCCAACTATGGCTACACCTTC. Its translation is CASSSQGRPNYGYTF. The V call is TRBV28, the J call TRBJ1-2; possibly TRBD1 for D (6 bases). The CDR3 contains 15 residues. Germline V gene sequence: CDR1 MDHEN, CDR2 SYDVKM. Trimming shortened V by 8 bases and J by 2 bases, and 18 bases separated the two germline ends.

The J gene is TRBJ1-4, the V gene TRBV6-1, with 7 positions matching TRBD1. Germline lookup yields CDR1 MNHNS and CDR2 SASEGT. This CDR3 has 19 amino acids. V lost 2 bases and J lost 0; bases outside the gene matches: 12. CDR3: CASSESRVPGTATNEKLFF. The CDR3 nucleotides read TGTGCCAGCAGTGAAAGTCGGGTCCCCGGGACAGCAACTAATGAAAAACTGTTTTTT.

The CDR3 loop reads CASSLGYEPSSLGEQYF. The CDR3 DNA reads as TGCGCCAGCAGCTTGGGATATGAGCCGTCAAGCCTCGGCGAGCAGTACTTC. This rearrangement joins TRBV5-1 to TRBJ2-7; D gene uncertain. Germline loops: CDR1 SGHRS, CDR2 YFSETQ. This CDR3 is built from 17 residues. V was cut by 0 bases and J by 6 bases, with 22 bases left in between.

This sequence joins TRBV7-9 and TRBJ2-3; the match to TRBD1 covers 7 bases. V was clipped by 0 bases and J by 2 bases; unmatched bases: 2. CDR1 SEHNR and CDR2 FQNEAQ come from the germline V gene (reference sequence). This CDR3 is built from 15 residues. The CDR3 loop reads CASSLAGQTTDTQYF. DNA for the CDR3: TGTGCCAGCAGCTTAGCGGGACAGACCACAGATACGCAGTATTTT.

This clone was seen a few times. This chain joins TRBV5-1 and TRBJ1-4; possibly TRBD1 for D (6 bases). Germline CDR1 and CDR2: SGHRS and YFSETQ. The V gene lost 4 bases and the J gene lost 4 bases, with 17 bases spanning the gap. The CDR3 runs to 16 residues. For the CDR3, the DNA is TGCGCCAGCAGCGGGGGCATTGTAGGGGGTAATGAAAAACTGTTTTTT. Translated, it gives CASSGGIVGGNEKLFF.

This clone was recorded only once. J is TRBJ2-7 and V is TRBV4-2; 7 positions agree with TRBD1. Germline lookup yields CDR1 LGHNA and CDR2 YNFKEQ. Unmatched junction bases numbered 6, after V lost 2 bases and J lost 5 bases. This CDR3 region has 14 residues. In DNA, the CDR3 is TGTGCCAGCAGCCAACAGACAGGGACCCACGAGCAGTACTTC. Protein: CASSQQTGTHEQYF.

The table lists this clone with a few counts. The genes are TRBV7-9 and TRBJ2-3; 8 bases agree with TRBD2. V was clipped by 1 base and J by 2 bases; unmatched bases: 8. The V gene's germline CDR1 is SEHNR and CDR2 FQNEAQ (reference sequence). The CDR3 contains 17 residues. The CDR3 region has the DNA TGTGCCAGCAGCTTAGGAAGGAGCGGGGGATCCACAGATACGCAGTATTTT. This sequence encodes CASSLGRSGGSTDTQYF.

The chain joins TRBV6-5 to TRBJ2-3, with TRBD2 identical over 8 bases. V lost 5 bases to trimming and J lost 6 bases; unmatched junction nucleotides: 10. CDR3 length: 15 amino acids. The germline V gene encodes CDR1 MNHEY and CDR2 SVGAGI. The CDR3 sequence: CASSARRGGGDTQYF. The CDR3 DNA reads TGTGCCAGCAGTGCCAGACGGGGGGGTGGGGATACGCAGTATTTT.

The J gene is TRBJ1-6, the V gene TRBV5-6; D is unresolved. The germline V gene has CDR1 SGHDT and CDR2 YYEEEE. Trimming removed 1 base at V and 14 bases at J, with 22 bases between. CDR3 length: 16 amino acids. The CDR3 spells CASSLWAGWTREALHF. CDR3 sequence (DNA): TGTGCCAGCAGCTTGTGGGCAGGTTGGACTCGAGAGGCCCTCCACTTT.

V usage is TRBV19 and J usage is TRBJ2-7, with TRBD1 matching 10 bases. There are 15 residues in the CDR3. The germline V gene has CDR1 LNHDA and CDR2 SQIVND (reference sequence). J lost 1 base, V lost 6 bases, and 6 bases had no gene match. The CDR3 DNA reads as TGTGCCAGTAGCCGGGACAGGGGAAGGTCCTACGAGCAGTACTTC. Residues: CASSRDRGRSYEQYF.

This clone appeared a few times. This chain links TRBV6-5 with TRBJ2-7; 13 bases agree with TRBD2. The V and J ends lost 6 bases and 3 bases, in that order; junction bases with no gene match: 5. From germline, CDR1 is MNHEY and CDR2 SVGAGI. CDR3 size: 15 residues. In DNA, the CDR3 is TGTGCCAGCAGCCAAGGACTAGCGGGGGACTACGAGCAGTACTTC. Its protein is CASSQGLAGDYEQYF.

This clone came up once. The chain uses TRBV5-8 and TRBJ1-4, with 7 bases fitting TRBD1. CDR1 and CDR2 from the germline V gene are SGHTS and YDEGEE. This CDR3 is built from 16 residues. The junction had 2 bases not matched to a gene; V was cut back by 0 bases and J by 0 bases. The CDR3 region is CASSLGDRTTNEKLFF. In DNA, the CDR3 is TGTGCCAGCAGCTTGGGGGACAGAACAACTAATGAAAAACTGTTTTTT.

The chain employs TRBV30 and TRBJ1-5; TRBD1 might be the D (5 bases). CDR1 GTSNPN and CDR2 SVGIG come from the germline V gene (reference sequence). CDR3 length: 14 amino acids. V lost 5 bases and J 1 base, leaving 12 bases between the germline ends. CDR3 in DNA: TGTGCCTGGGAAACAGGTCGCAGCAATCAGCCCCAGCATTTT. Translated: CAWETGRSNQPQHF.

The chain uses TRBV9 and TRBJ1-4; no firm D call. Germline CDR1 and CDR2: SGDLS and YYNGEE. The CDR3 runs 16 residues. The V end lost 0 bases, the J end lost 7 bases, and 16 bases lay between the germline ends. DNA of the CDR3: TGTGCCAGCAGCGTAGCAGTTCCCCAAGCGGGTGAAAAACTGTTTTTT. Protein product: CASSVAVPQAGEKLFF.

The genes are TRBV5-6 and TRBJ1-4, with 7 positions matching TRBD1. Losses at the gene ends were 6 bases for V and 5 bases for J; bases not matched to a gene: 4. The CDR3 loop spans 13 amino acids. From germline, CDR1 is SGHDT and CDR2 YYEEEE. DNA for the CDR3: TGTGCCAGCAACGGACAGGCGAATGAAAAACTGTTTTTT. As protein: CASNGQANEKLFF.

This chain links TRBV5-1 with TRBJ2-1; 13 nucleotides match TRBD2. This CDR3 has 16 amino acids. The germline CDR1 and CDR2 sequences are SGHRS and YFSETQ. With 3 bases clipped from V and 8 bases from J, the junction kept 8 bases outside the gene matches. CDR3 protein: CASSSLLAGGPDEQFF. DNA for the CDR3: TGCGCCAGCAGCTCCTTACTAGCGGGAGGGCCGGATGAGCAGTTCTTC.

The J gene is TRBJ1-1, the V gene TRBV7-9; D remains unclear. This CDR3 comprises 12 residues. Trimming took off 4 bases at V and 2 bases at J, with 5 bases between the two ends. The germline V gene has CDR1 SEHNR and CDR2 FQNEAQ (reference sequence). CDR3 loop: CASSWANTEAFF. CDR3 DNA sequence: TGTGCCAGCAGCTGGGCAAACACTGAAGCTTTCTTT. Filled out from reference TRBV7-9 and TRBJ1-1, the complete variable domain reads DTGVSQNPRHKITKRGQNVTFRCDPISEHNRLYWYRQTLGQGPEFLTYFQNEAQLEKSRLLSDRFSAERPKGSFSTLEIQRTEQGDSAMYLCASSWANTEAFFGQGTRLTVV.

This clone was detected a few times. V is TRBV11-2 and J is TRBJ1-2; 9 bases align to TRBD1. The CDR3 covers 15 residues. V lost 1 base and J lost 5; bases outside the gene matches: 5. Germline-derived CDR1 and CDR2 are SGHAT and FQNNGV. The CDR3 DNA reads as TGTGCCAGCAGCTTAGTACAGGGGGCATATTATGGCTACACCTTC. Its protein product is CASSLVQGAYYGYTF.